The 21 T cell receptor beta chains given below trace back to one sample, sequenced in a study of T cell repertoires in cytomegalovirus infection (dated by TCRdb to the late 2010s). This specimen's treatment or condition label, per the study, means: in vitro stimulation with specific CMV peptide epitopes to enrich CMV-specific T cells. These receptors' antigens are unknown. Sequencing took place on an Illumina HiSeq 1500. TCRdb handled the public reads itself, with Q25 trimming in fastp and clone calling in MiXCR, and kept productive beta chains. Duplicate CDR3 protein sequences are folded into a single record with the most common DNA and genes. This sample has some 920,000 distinct CDR3 sequences in its table, and less than 40% of those were observed once. Around an eighth of the sample rests with the top ten. The starting material was cultured CD8+ T cells from PBMCs, obtained from culture after CMV antigen stimulation. These receptors were obtained from a human donor in good health (CMV status not recorded). Some clones in this sample may be carry-over from other donors' samples.

This clonotype was seen a few times. The CDR3 coding sequence is TGTGCCAGCAGCCATGAAGCGGGGAGAGAAAACATTCAGTACTTC. Its protein is CASSHEAGRENIQYF. The chain joins TRBV3-1 to TRBJ2-4; 7 positions match TRBD2. The junction had 7 bases not matched to a gene; V was cut back by 3 bases and J by 5 bases. Germline V gene lookup returns CDR1 LGHDT and CDR2 YNNKEL (reference sequence). This CDR3 has 15 amino acids.

The chain links TRBV6-5 to TRBJ1-4; 9 positions agree with TRBD1. The CDR3 extends over 14 amino acids. V lost 1 base and J lost 9; bases outside the gene matches: 3. Germline V gene lookup returns CDR1 MNHEY and CDR2 SVGAGI. CDR3 protein: CASSYFGQGKKLFF. The DNA for the CDR3 is TGTGCCAGCAGTTACTTTGGACAGGGGAAAAAACTGTTTTTT.

The chain joins TRBV5-5 to TRBJ2-1, with TRBD2 matching 7 bases. From germline, CDR1 is SGHKS and CDR2 YYEKEE (reference sequence). The CDR3 extends over 14 amino acids. V lost 5 bases, J lost 5 bases, and 7 bases stayed unmatched. The CDR3 is CASRPGGNNNEQFF. For the CDR3, the DNA is TGTGCCAGCAGGCCGGGAGGAAACAACAATGAGCAGTTCTTC. Combining the CDR3 with reference TRBV5-5 and TRBJ2-1 gives the whole variable domain DAGVTQSPTHLIKTRGQQVTLRCSPISGHKSVSWYQQVLGQGPQFIFQYYEKEERGRGNFPDRFSARQFPNYSSELNVNALLLGDSALYLCASRPGGNNNEQFFGPGTRLTVL.

This clonotype was seen a handful of times. CDR3 residues: CASSYMSVNTEAFF. Written as DNA, the CDR3 is TGTGCCAGCAGTTACATGTCAGTGAACACTGAAGCTTTCTTT. The chain joins TRBV6-2 or TRBV6-3 to TRBJ1-1; D gene uncertain. Trimming stripped 2 bases from V and 0 bases from J, with 7 bases between. The CDR3 is 14 amino acids. CDR1 MNHEY and CDR2 SVGEGT come from the germline V gene.

This clonotype was detected ten times or more. The CDR3 bases are TGTGCCAGCAGCTTAGACTCCGCGGGACAGGGGTACTATGGCTACACCTTC. Amino acids: CASSLDSAGQGYYGYTF. The chain combines TRBV7-2 with TRBJ1-2, with 10 nucleotides matching TRBD1. There are 17 residues in the CDR3. CDR1 is SGHTA, CDR2 FQGNSA, per germline. With 1 base clipped from V and 3 bases from J, the junction kept 8 bases outside the gene matches.

The chain links TRBV27 to TRBJ2-5; 8 bases are a match to TRBD1. Trimming removed 6 bases from V and 2 bases from J; junction bases left unmatched: 8. The CDR3 is 15 amino acids. Germline V CDR1 and CDR2: MNHEY, SMNVEV (reference sequence). The CDR3 here is CASSPRGLPQETQYF. The CDR3 DNA reads TGTGCCAGCAGCCCCAGGGGGCTACCACAAGAGACCCAGTACTTC.

This clonotype was detected only a few times. The rearrangement joins TRBV2 to TRBJ1-6, with D maybe TRBD1 (5 bases). The CDR3 runs to 13 residues. Looked up from germline, CDR1 is SNHLY and CDR2 is FYNNEI. Deletions cut 11 bases from V and 7 bases from J, with 15 bases between. This CDR3 reads CAGTGTENSPLHF. For the CDR3, the DNA is TGTGCCGGCACCGGGACGGAAAATTCACCCCTCCACTTT.

The chain carries TRBV29-1 and TRBJ2-2; D possibly corresponds to TRBD2 (6 bases). Looked up from germline, CDR1 is SQVTM and CDR2 is ANQGSEA. The CDR3 contains 15 residues. V gave up 6 bases and J gave up 1 base, with 15 bases separating them. This CDR3 reads CSVGGDIGNTGELFF. The CDR3 nucleotides are TGCAGCGTCGGGGGAGATATTGGGAACACCGGGGAGCTGTTTTTT.

This clonotype was detected a few times. V and J are TRBV4-2 and TRBJ2-6, with D unresolved. From germline, CDR1 is LGHNA and CDR2 YNFKEQ. V gave up 2 bases and J gave up 1 base, with 9 bases separating them. The CDR3 contains 16 residues. Written as DNA, the CDR3 is TGTGCCAGCAGCCAAAGTGTGGGGTCTGGGGCCAACGTCCTGACTTTC. This encodes CASSQSVGSGANVLTF.

This clonotype showed up just a few times. The chain links TRBV19 to TRBJ2-1; 8 nucleotides match TRBD2. The CDR3 contains 15 residues. The germline CDR1 and CDR2 sequences are LNHDA and SQIVND (reference sequence). The V segment lost 0 bases and the J segment 6 bases; nucleotides outside the gene matches: 4. CDR3 region: CASSIDGGGPNEQFF. As DNA, the CDR3 is TGTGCCAGTAGTATAGATGGCGGGGGGCCCAATGAGCAGTTCTTC.

In its sample, this clonotype was seen many times. The chain has TRBV7-8 and TRBJ2-1; TRBD1 matches at 10 bases. The CDR3 is 16 residues long. CDR1 is SGHVS and CDR2 is FQNEAQ in the germline V gene. V lost 5 bases to trimming and J lost 1 base; unmatched junction nucleotides: 5. As DNA, the CDR3 is TGTGCCAGCAGCGAACCGGGACAGGGGTCCTACAATGAGCAGTTCTTC. Its protein is CASSEPGQGSYNEQFF.

The V call is TRBV2, the J call TRBJ1-5; D unclear. Trimming left V 3 bases short and J 4 bases short, with 13 bases between. This CDR3 has 15 residues. The germline CDR1 and CDR2 sequences are SNHLY and FYNNEI. The CDR3 loop reads CASSERGSFNQPQHF. The CDR3 region has the DNA TGTGCCAGCAGTGAGCGAGGAAGTTTTAATCAGCCCCAGCATTTT.

V and J are TRBV10-1 and TRBJ1-2, with 9 nucleotides matching TRBD1. The CDR3 spans 16 residues. V lost 5 bases and J lost 4; bases outside the gene matches: 11. Germline V lookup: CDR1 WNHNN, CDR2 SYGVQD (reference sequence). The CDR3 DNA reads TGCGCCAGCAGTTCGGTCCGGGACAGGGATATCTATGGCTACACCTTC. Its translation: CASSSVRDRDIYGYTF.

There are a few counts of this clonotype. The CDR3 DNA sequence: TGTGCCATCAGCGGGGGGGAACTCATATTCTCTGGAAACACCATATATTTT. Amino acid sequence: CAISGGELIFSGNTIYF. V usage is TRBV10-3 and J usage is TRBJ1-3, with TRBD1 as a possible D gene (5 bases). The CDR3 extends over 17 amino acids. Germline CDR1 and CDR2: ENHRY and SYGVKD. V shed 6 bases and J shed 0 bases, with 18 bases lying between them.

At least ten counts were recorded for this clonotype. The chain is built from TRBV7-9 and TRBJ2-1; D possibly corresponds to TRBD1 (6 bases). Per the germline V gene, CDR1 is SEHNR and CDR2 is FQNEAQ (reference sequence). The CDR3 extends over 12 amino acids. Between the trimmed V and J ends, which lost 4 bases and 6 bases, there was a span of 7 bases. This CDR3 reads CASSYRVNEQFF. The CDR3 DNA is TGTGCCAGCAGCTACAGGGTCAATGAGCAGTTCTTC.

This clonotype was recorded a few times. The chain employs TRBV12-3 or TRBV12-4 and TRBJ2-3; possibly TRBD1 for D (6 bases). The CDR3 consists of 13 residues. Trimming stripped 7 bases from V and 3 bases from J, with 11 bases between. CDR3 in DNA: TGTGCCAGCAAGGTAGACAGGACAGATACGCAGTATTTT. Its translation is CASKVDRTDTQYF.

The V call is TRBV7-9, the J call TRBJ1-1; 12 bases match TRBD1. V lost 7 bases to trimming and J lost 1 base; unmatched junction nucleotides: 13. The CDR3 has 18 residues. The germline V gene has CDR1 SEHNR and CDR2 FQNEAQ (reference sequence). CDR3 residues: CASTLAGTGGLTNTEAFF. CDR3 sequence (DNA): TGTGCCAGCACCCTAGCCGGGACAGGGGGCCTGACGAACACTGAAGCTTTCTTT.

The CDR3 sequence is CASSYSVGEEGGELFF. The CDR3 DNA sequence: TGTGCCAGCAGTTACTCTGTAGGGGAAGAGGGCGGGGAGCTGTTTTTT. J is TRBJ2-2 and V is TRBV6-6; TRBD1 or TRBD2 may be the D gene (5 bases each). The CDR3 has 16 amino acids. Germline V gives CDR1 MNHNY, CDR2 SVGAGI (reference sequence). V lost 0 bases and J 7 bases, leaving 15 bases between the germline ends.

CDR3 coding DNA: TGTGCCAGCAGCTTGGATTTCAGGGCTAATCAGCCCCAGCATTTT. Its translation: CASSLDFRANQPQHF. This chain uses TRBV5-4 with TRBJ1-5, with TRBD1 as a possible D gene (5 bases). Trimming took 0 bases from V and 4 from J, leaving 11 bases between them. The CDR3 loop spans 15 amino acids. Germline V gives CDR1 SGHNT, CDR2 YYREEE (reference sequence).

This clonotype was detected many times. The genes are TRBV7-6 and TRBJ2-1, with D uncertain. Germline CDR1 reads SGHVS; CDR2 reads FNYEAQ. Trimming pared 2 bases from V and 3 bases from J, leaving 5 bases between. This CDR3 region has 13 residues. CDR3 loop: CASSLSNYNEQFF. The CDR3 DNA follows: TGTGCCAGCAGCTTAAGCAACTACAATGAGCAGTTCTTC.

The chain is built from TRBV9 and TRBJ2-1, with 9 bases lining up with TRBD1. Trimming cost V 3 bases and J 3 bases; bases outside gene matches: 7. The CDR3 contains 16 residues. The V gene's germline CDR1 is SGDLS and CDR2 YYNGEE. The CDR3: CASSATGGGVYNEQFF. The CDR3 nucleotides read TGTGCCAGCAGCGCTACAGGGGGCGGCGTCTACAATGAGCAGTTCTTC. The whole variable domain, remainder taken from reference TRBV9 and TRBJ2-1, is DSGVTQTPKHLITATGQRVTLRCSPRSGDLSVYWYQQSLDQGLQFLIQYYNGEERAKGNILERFSAQQFPDLHSELNLSSLELGDSALYFCASSATGGGVYNEQFFGPGTRLTVL.